The table lists the clone carrying this T cell receptor (beta chain) with a few counts. The antigen is unknown. Other DNA sequences within the sample encode an identical CDR3. The sample belongs to a study of cytomegalovirus exposure and HLA in healthy donors. The overall study: Of all 360 or so donors who were genotyped, around 82% belonged to the Caucasian-associated ancestry cluster.

Findings of the study overall: Later analysis identified a missense DCLRE1C variant that was linked to TCR beta V- and J-gene trimming. Specificity of three CMV-associated chains for CMV antigens was verified in vitro.

Trimming stripped 0 bases from V and 0 bases from J, with 13 bases between. The CDR3 spans 16 residues. Germline CDR1 is GTSNPN and CDR2 is SVGIG (reference sequence). Primers included in the PCR were 60 Vbeta and 13 Jbeta primers. TCRdb's table, derived via immunoSEQ multiplex PCR, lists solely in-frame clones and lacks some. The top ten clones hold 7% to 9.5% of a sample with roughly 160,000 clones, 82% of them seen once. This receptor was obtained from a male donor in good health and CMV-seropositive. The rearrangement links TRBV30 to TRBJ2-3, with D possibly matching TRBD2 (5 bases). Sequenced: PBMCs. This CDR3 reads CAWSVLSGTSTDTQYF. CDR3 coding DNA: TGTGCCTGGAGTGTACTAAGCGGTACTAGCACAGATACGCAGTATTTT.